This T cell receptor (beta chain) was sequenced during a study of blood T cell repertoires in COVID-19 (TCRdb year 2020). About the study as a whole: Samples covering the acute and convalescent phases of COVID-19 were provided by collaborators in the United States, Italy and Spain. The prospective study material was composed of cDNA or gDNA derived from T cells, B-cell-depleted T cells, or PBMCs. The dataset comprised deeply sampled blood TCRbeta repertoires from subjects exposed to, actively infected with, or recovered from COVID-19. The repertoires were released in a freely available public database intended as a resource for research on the immune response to SARS-CoV-2. The samples were drawn from the first 160 participants of the ongoing ImmuneRACE study and from 950 to 1,500 subjects provided by 6 global collaborators. Nearly every sample came with metadata listing a de-identified subject ID, COVID-19 status, age in years and sex. HLA class I and class II types, where available, came from metadata supplied by the sample provider rather than from assay-based typing.

TCRbeta CDR3 regions were amplified from genomic DNA using the immunoSEQ Assay, a bias-controlled multiplex PCR. Regarding the original processing steps: Nucleated cell counts per sample were estimated from amplification of reference gene primers within the assay. To quantify the absolute abundance of each unique TCRbeta CDR3 rearrangement, sequence reads were collapsed and filtered. For each sample, productive Simpson clonality was calculated by taking the square root of Simpson's diversity index across productive rearrangements. TCRdb limited this immuneACCESS table to in-frame rearrangements with V and J called. A share of clones is missing; checked studies link under half to unresolved V genes, and the rest is unexplained. The DNA gave D and trimming, while V, J and clone size come from that table. The sample table contains 300,000 to 450,000 clones; only one count was recorded for 88% of them. Less than 1.5% of the sample belongs to the ten largest clones.

The investigation overall reported the following: The amount of clinical and demographic metadata varied by source and participant and was provided uncurated.

Enrolling through a virtual design, the prospective study's participants ranged in age from roughly 18 to 90 years and lived across about two dozen United States geographic areas. In the prospective study, cohorts were assigned on the basis of participant-reported clinical history obtained from a screening survey and a study questionnaire. Recovered participants in ImmuneRACE Cohort 3 were defined as having two consecutive negative NP/OP PCR tests, clearance from a healthcare professional, or resolution of symptoms. Each participant in the prospective study had whole blood, serum and a nasopharyngeal or oropharyngeal swab collected by mobile phlebotomists. Additional blood draws and questionnaires over an approximately 2-month period could optionally be provided by prospective study participants. Before DNA extraction, prospective study blood samples were shipped either frozen or at room temperature.

This clone came up once. Its recognized antigen is unknown. Base-call qualities are not available, and no considerably larger clone is one nucleotide away. Per the germline V gene (reference sequence), LGHDT is the CDR1 and YNNKEL is the CDR2. Deletion took 5 bases off V and 2 bases off J, with a span of 13 bases between the germline ends. The CDR3 holds 15 amino acids from the cysteine to the phenylalanine. Here the CDR3 DNA is all that survives: 45 bases in frame from base 1. The chain couples TRBV3-1 (or the pseudogene TRBV3-2) to TRBJ1-3, with no confidently assigned D gene. The sample was PBMCs or T cells enriched from blood (not recorded which). This clonotype originated in a woman between 18 and 29 years old who had recovered from COVID-19. Read as DNA, the sequence is TGTGCCAGCAGCGTTCGTCCCTCGGCTGGAAACACCATATATTTT. Its product reads: CASSVRPSAGNTIYF.